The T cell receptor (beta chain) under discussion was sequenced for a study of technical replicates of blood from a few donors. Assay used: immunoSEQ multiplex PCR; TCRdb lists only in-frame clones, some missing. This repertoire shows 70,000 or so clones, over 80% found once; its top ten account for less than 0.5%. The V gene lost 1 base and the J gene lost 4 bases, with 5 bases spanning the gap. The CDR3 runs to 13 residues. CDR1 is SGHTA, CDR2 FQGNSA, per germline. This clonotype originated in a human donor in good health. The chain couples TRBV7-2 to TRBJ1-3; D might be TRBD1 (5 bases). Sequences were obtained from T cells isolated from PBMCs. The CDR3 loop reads CASSLGQGNTIYF. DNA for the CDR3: TGTGCCAGCAGCTTAGGACAGGGAAACACCATATATTTT.